Below are 5 T cell receptor beta chains sequenced from a single sample in a study of blood T cell repertoires in COVID-19. Clones were read by immunoSEQ multiplex PCR, and TCRdb kept only the in-frame ones, dropping some. The data show more than 65,000 clones, about 83% seen once. Sequencing input: peripheral blood. These receptor sequences come from a man aged 45-65 years with acute or convalescent COVID-19.

This chain uses TRBV6-5 with TRBJ2-3, with D possibly matching TRBD1 (6 bases). This CDR3 is built from 14 residues. Germline CDR1 MNHEY, CDR2 SVGAGI. Trimming took off 5 bases at V and 0 bases at J, with 9 bases between the two ends. The CDR3 sequence: CASSHRVSTDTQYF. CDR3 coding DNA: TGTGCCAGCAGTCACAGGGTTAGCACAGATACGCAGTATTTT.

This chain uses TRBV7-2 with TRBJ1-1; unclear D gene. This CDR3 region has 12 residues. V lost 5 bases to trimming and J lost 10 bases, with 14 bases between them. Germline V gene data show CDR1 as SGHTA and CDR2 as FQGNSA. The CDR3 region has the DNA TGTGCCAGCAGCCAGGCACAAACGAGAGCTTTCTTT. As protein: CASSQAQTRAFF.

This clone appeared a few times. The genes are TRBV5-5 and TRBJ1-5; the D gene is possibly TRBD1 (6 bases). Germline CDR1 SGHKS, CDR2 YYEKEE (reference sequence). CDR3 length: 16 amino acids. V was pared by 4 bases and J by 0 bases, with 14 bases between. The CDR3 loop reads CASSLQQGYSNQPQHF. The CDR3 region has the DNA TGTGCCAGCAGCCTACAACAGGGCTATAGCAATCAGCCCCAGCATTTT.

This clone was detected only once. This chain connects TRBV19 to TRBJ2-5; TRBD1 might be the D (6 bases). Trimming shortened V by 4 bases and J by 12 bases, and 15 bases separated the two germline ends. The germline gives CDR1 LNHDA, CDR2 SQIVND (reference sequence). This CDR3 is built from 12 residues. Written as DNA, the CDR3 is TGTGCCAGTAGTACCCCCACAGGGCCGAAGTACTTC. Its translation: CASSTPTGPKYF.

The chain combines TRBV3-1 (or the pseudogene TRBV3-2) with TRBJ2-7, with D tentatively TRBD1 (5 bases). V shed 6 bases and J shed 3 bases, with 9 bases lying between them. The CDR3 spans 12 residues. Per germline, CDR1 LGHDT and CDR2 YNNKEL (reference sequence). The CDR3 bases are TGTGCCAGCAGTCGACAGAGCTACGAGCAGTACTTC. Translation gives CASSRQSYEQYF.